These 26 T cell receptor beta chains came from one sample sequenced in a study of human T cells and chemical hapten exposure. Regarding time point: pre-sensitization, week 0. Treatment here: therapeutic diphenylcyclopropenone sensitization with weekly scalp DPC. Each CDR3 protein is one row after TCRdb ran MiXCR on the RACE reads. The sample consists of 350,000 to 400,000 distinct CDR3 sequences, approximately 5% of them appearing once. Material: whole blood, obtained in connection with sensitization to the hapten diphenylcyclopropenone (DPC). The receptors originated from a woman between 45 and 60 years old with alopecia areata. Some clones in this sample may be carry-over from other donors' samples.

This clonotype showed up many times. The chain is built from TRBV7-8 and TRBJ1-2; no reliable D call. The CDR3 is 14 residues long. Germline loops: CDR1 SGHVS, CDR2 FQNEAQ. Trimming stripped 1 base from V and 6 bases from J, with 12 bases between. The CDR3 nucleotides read TGTGCCAGCAGCTTAGAACTGGGTACCCATGGCTACACCTTC. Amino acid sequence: CASSLELGTHGYTF. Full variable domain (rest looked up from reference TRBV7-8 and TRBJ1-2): GAGVSQSPRYKVAKRGQDVALRCDPISGHVSLFWYQQALGQGPEFLTYFQNEAQLDKSGLPSDRFFAERPEGSVSTLKIQRTQQEDSAVYLCASSLELGTHGYTFGSGTRLTVV.

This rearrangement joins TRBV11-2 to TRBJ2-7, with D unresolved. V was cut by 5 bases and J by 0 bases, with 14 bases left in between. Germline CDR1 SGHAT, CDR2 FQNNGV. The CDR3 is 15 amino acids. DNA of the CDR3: TGTGCCAGCAGCGGCGTGAGCACCAGCTCCTACGAGCAGTACTTC. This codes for CASSGVSTSSYEQYF.

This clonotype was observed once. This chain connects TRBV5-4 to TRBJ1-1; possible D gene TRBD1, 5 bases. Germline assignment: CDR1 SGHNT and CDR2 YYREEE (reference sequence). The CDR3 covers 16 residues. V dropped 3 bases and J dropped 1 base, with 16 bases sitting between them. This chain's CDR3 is CASSWGPAVGNTEAFF. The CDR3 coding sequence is TGTGCCAGCAGCTGGGGACCGGCAGTGGGGAACACTGAAGCTTTCTTT.

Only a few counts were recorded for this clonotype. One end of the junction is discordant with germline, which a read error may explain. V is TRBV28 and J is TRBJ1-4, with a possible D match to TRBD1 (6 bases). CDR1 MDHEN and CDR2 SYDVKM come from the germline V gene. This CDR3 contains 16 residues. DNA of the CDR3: TGTGCCAGCAGTCTTCCCCGGGGGGCCCCTAAGGAAAAACTGTTTTTT. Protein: CASSLPRGAPKEKLFF.

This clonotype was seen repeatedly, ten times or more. The CDR3: CSAITGDQPQHF. The DNA for the CDR3 is TGCAGTGCGATAACAGGGGATCAGCCCCAGCATTTT. This rearrangement joins TRBV20-1 to TRBJ1-5, with 7 positions matching TRBD1. With 6 bases clipped from V and 5 bases from J, the junction kept 4 bases outside the gene matches. The length of the CDR3 is 12 residues. Germline V lookup: CDR1 DFQATT, CDR2 SNEGSKA (reference sequence).

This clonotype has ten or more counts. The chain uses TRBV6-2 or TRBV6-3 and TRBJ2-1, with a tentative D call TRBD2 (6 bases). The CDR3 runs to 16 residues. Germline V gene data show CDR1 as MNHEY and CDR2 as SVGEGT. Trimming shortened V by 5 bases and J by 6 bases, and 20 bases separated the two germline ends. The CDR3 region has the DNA TGTGCCAGCAGTAGCCCCGGAGGGCCGAGGCGCAATGAGCAGTTCTTC. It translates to CASSSPGGPRRNEQFF.

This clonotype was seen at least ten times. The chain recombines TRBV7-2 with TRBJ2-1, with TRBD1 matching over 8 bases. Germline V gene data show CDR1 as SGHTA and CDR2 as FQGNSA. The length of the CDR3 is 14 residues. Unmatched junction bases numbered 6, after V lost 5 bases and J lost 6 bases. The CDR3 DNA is TGTGCCAGCAGCCCACGACAGGGGCCCAATGAGCAGTTCTTC. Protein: CASSPRQGPNEQFF.

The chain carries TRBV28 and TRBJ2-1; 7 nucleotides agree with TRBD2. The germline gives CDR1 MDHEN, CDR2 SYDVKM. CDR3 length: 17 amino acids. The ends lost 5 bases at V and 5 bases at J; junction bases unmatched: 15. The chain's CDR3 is CASSALPTSAGNNEQFF. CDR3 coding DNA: TGTGCCAGCAGTGCCCTTCCTACTAGCGCAGGAAACAATGAGCAGTTCTTC.

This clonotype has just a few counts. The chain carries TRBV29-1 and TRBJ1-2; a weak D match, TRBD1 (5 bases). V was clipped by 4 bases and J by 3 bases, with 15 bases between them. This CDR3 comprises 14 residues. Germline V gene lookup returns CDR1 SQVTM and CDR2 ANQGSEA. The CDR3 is CSVAERGADYGYTF. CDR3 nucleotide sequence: TGCAGCGTTGCAGAAAGGGGTGCGGACTATGGCTACACCTTC.

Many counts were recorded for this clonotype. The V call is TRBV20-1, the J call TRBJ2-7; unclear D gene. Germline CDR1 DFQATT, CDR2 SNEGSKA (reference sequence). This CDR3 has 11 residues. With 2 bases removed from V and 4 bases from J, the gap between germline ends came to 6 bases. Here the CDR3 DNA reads TGCAGTGCTAGATTCCGTTACGAGCAGTACTTC. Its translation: CSARFRYEQYF.

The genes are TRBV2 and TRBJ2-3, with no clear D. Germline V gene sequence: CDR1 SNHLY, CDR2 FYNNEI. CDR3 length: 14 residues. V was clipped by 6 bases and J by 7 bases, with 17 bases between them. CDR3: CASSQSSPPNTQYF. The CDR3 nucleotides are TGTGCCAGCAGCCAATCCTCCCCCCCAAATACGCAGTATTTT.

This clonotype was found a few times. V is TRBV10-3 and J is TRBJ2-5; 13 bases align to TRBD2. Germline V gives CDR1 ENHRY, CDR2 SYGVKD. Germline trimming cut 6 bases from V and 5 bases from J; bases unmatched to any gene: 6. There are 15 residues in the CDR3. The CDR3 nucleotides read TGTGCCATCAGGGAGGGACTAGCGGGGCTGGAGACCCAGTACTTC. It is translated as CAIREGLAGLETQYF.

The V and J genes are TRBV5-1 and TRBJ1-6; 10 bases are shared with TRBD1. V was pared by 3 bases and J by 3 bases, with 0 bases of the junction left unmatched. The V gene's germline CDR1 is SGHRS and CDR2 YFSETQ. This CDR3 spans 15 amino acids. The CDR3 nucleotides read TGCGCCAGCAGCTGGACAGGGGGCTATAATTCACCCCTCCACTTT. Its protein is CASSWTGGYNSPLHF.

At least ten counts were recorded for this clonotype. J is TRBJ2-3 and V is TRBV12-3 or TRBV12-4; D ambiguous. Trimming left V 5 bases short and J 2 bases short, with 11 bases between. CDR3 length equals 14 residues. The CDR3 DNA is TGTGCCAGCAGTGGCGACTTTAACACAGATACGCAGTATTTT. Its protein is CASSGDFNTDTQYF.

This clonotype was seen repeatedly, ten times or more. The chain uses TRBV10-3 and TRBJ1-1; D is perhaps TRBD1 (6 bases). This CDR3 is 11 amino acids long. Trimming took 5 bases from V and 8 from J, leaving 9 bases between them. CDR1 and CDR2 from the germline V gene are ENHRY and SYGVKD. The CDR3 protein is CAISWGTEAFF. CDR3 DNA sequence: TGTGCCATCAGTTGGGGGACAGAAGCTTTCTTT.

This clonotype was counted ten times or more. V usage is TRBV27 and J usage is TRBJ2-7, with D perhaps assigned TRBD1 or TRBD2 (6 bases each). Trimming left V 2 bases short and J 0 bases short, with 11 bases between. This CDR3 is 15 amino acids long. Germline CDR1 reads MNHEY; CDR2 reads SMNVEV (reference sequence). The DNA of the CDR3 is TGTGCCAGCAGTTTACGGGGGCCTGACTCCTACGAGCAGTACTTC. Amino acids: CASSLRGPDSYEQYF.

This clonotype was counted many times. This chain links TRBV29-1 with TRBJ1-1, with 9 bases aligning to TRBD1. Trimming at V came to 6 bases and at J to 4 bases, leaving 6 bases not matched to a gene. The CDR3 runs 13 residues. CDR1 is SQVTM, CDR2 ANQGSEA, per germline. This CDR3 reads CSVPGQGGTEAFF. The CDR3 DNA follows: TGCAGCGTGCCGGGACAGGGAGGCACTGAAGCTTTCTTT.

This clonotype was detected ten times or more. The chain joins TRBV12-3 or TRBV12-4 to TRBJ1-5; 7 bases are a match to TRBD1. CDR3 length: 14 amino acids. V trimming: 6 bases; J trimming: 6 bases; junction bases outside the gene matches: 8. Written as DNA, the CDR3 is TGTGCCAGCAGCTCCAAAGGGGGCTCTCAGCCCCAGCATTTT. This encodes CASSSKGGSQPQHF.

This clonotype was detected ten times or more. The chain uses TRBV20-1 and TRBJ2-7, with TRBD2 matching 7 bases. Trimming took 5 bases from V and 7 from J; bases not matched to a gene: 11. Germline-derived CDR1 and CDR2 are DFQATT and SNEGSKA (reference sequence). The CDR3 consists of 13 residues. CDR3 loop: CSAGPTVGGEQYF. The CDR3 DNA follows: TGCAGTGCTGGGCCGACGGTCGGGGGGGAGCAGTACTTC.

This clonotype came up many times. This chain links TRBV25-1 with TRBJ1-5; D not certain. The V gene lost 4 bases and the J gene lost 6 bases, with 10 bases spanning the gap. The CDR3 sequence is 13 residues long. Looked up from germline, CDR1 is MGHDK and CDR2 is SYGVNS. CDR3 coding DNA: TGTGCCAGCAGTGGAAATCTCGGTCAGCCCCAGCATTTT. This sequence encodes CASSGNLGQPQHF.

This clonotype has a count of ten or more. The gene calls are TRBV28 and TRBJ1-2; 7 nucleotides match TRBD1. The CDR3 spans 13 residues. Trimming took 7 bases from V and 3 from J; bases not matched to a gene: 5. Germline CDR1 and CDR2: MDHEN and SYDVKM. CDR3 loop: CASTDRAYYGYTF. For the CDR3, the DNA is TGTGCCAGCACTGACAGGGCTTACTATGGCTACACCTTC.

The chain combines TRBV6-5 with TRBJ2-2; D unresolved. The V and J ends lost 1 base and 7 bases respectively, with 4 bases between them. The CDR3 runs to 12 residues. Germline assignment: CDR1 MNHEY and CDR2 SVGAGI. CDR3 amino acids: CASSYFGGELFF. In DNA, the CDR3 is TGTGCCAGCAGTTACTTTGGCGGGGAGCTGTTTTTT.

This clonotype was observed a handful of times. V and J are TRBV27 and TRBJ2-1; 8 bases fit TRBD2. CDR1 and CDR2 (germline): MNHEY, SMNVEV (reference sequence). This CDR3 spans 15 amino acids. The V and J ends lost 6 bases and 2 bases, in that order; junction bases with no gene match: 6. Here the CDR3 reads CASSLSGSAYNEQFF. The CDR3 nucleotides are TGTGCCAGCAGCCTAAGCGGGAGTGCCTACAATGAGCAGTTCTTC.

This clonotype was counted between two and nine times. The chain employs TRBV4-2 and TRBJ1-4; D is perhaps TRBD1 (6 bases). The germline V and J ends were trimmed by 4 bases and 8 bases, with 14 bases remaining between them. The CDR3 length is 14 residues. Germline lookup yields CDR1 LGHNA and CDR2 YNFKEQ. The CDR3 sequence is CASSPQDSFEKLFF. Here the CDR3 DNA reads TGTGCCAGCAGCCCCCAGGACAGTTTCGAAAAACTGTTTTTT.

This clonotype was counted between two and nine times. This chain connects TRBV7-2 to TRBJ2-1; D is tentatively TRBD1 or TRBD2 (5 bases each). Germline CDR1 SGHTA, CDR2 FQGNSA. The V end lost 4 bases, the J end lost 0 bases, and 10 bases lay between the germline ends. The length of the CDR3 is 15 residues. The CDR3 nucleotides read TGTGCCAGCAGCTCGGGACCCGTCTCCTACAATGAGCAGTTCTTC. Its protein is CASSSGPVSYNEQFF.

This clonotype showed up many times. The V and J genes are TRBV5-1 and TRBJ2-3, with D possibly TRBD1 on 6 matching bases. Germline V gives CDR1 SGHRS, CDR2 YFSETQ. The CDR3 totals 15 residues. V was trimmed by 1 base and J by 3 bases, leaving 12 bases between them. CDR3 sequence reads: CASSLQGLTTDTQYF. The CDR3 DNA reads TGCGCCAGCAGCTTGCAGGGGCTGACGACAGATACGCAGTATTTT. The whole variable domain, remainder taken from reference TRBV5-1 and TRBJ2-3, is KAGVTQTPRYLIKTRGQQVTLSCSPISGHRSVSWYQQTPGQGLQFLFEYFSETQRNKGNFPGRFSGRQFSNSRSEMNVSTLELGDSALYLCASSLQGLTTDTQYFGPGTRLTVL.